The following is a T cell receptor beta chain sequence with its context. Its target is not known. This specimen comes from a study of T cells in Graves' hyperthyroidism and ophthalmopathy. Study-level results: Blood also showed most of the thyroid clonotypes that were expanded above 0.001.

It was RNA transcripts that yielded the amplified TCR beta CDR3 regions. In the first-round RT-PCR of the TCR CDR3, the HTBI primer set was used. MiXCR, applied by TCRdb to the multiplex PCR reads, yields one record per CDR3 protein. The table shows some 600,000 distinct CDR3 sequences, with about half occurring only once. The CDR3 is made up of 12 amino acids. V gave up 11 bases and J gave up 6 bases; unmatched junction bases: 8. Germline assignment: CDR1 MGHDK and CDR2 SYGVNS. V usage is TRBV25-1 and J usage is TRBJ1-2, with 8 bases aligning to TRBD1. This clonotype was sampled from a woman between 18 and 29 years old with Graves' hyperthyroidism. Sequences were obtained from peripheral blood or thyroid tissue (not recorded which). This chain's CDR3 is CAWNRGGDGYTF. The DNA for the CDR3 is TGTGCCTGGAACAGGGGGGGTGATGGCTACACCTTC.